This entry describes one T cell receptor beta chain. Its cognate antigen is unknown. The data are from a study of T cell repertoires in cytomegalovirus infection. Study at large: Carrying CMV and the relevant HLA type showed in public TCR beta signatures. Study-wide findings and caveats: There were HLA-C-restricted CMV-specific TCR beta clonotypes dominating the ex vivo response. Cumulated frequencies of public TCR beta families served to identify carriers of CMV plus the relevant HLA.

TCRdb analysed the reads with MiXCR anew, one entry per CDR3 protein. The table shows around 170,000 distinct CDR3 sequences, with around 14% occurring only once. This TCR derives from a human donor in good health (CMV status not recorded). Some clones in this sample may be carry-over from other donors' samples. The specimen sequenced was PBMCs.

The CDR3 region has the DNA TGTGCCAGCAATCCTCCCGGTAGCAATCAGCCCCAGCATTTT. It translates to CASNPPGSNQPQHF. The V gene is TRBV6-6, the J gene TRBJ1-5; no clear D gene. V lost 7 bases and J 0 bases, leaving 10 bases between the germline ends. CDR3 length: 14 amino acids. CDR1 MNHNY and CDR2 SVGAGI come from the germline V gene (reference sequence).